This entry describes one TCR beta chain. TCRdb re-derived calls from the 5' RACE reads in MiXCR, one entry per CDR3 protein. The data show about 350,000 distinct CDR3 sequences, around 28% seen once. These data belong to a study of T-cell memory formation after mild COVID-19. Germline assignment: CDR1 SQVTM and CDR2 ANQGSEA. This CDR3 spans 11 amino acids. Between the trimmed V and J ends, which lost 6 bases and 2 bases, there was a span of 7 bases. The TCR comes from an adult woman who had mild COVID-19 (a few samples of this study predate the infection). Cell type and time point are not known. The V gene is TRBV29-1, the J gene TRBJ1-1; D is ambiguous. The sequenced sample was PBMCs or a T cell subset sorted from them (not recorded which). CDR3 nucleotides: TGCAGCGTCTCCGTTAACACTGAAGCTTTCTTT. Translating gives CSVSVNTEAFF.